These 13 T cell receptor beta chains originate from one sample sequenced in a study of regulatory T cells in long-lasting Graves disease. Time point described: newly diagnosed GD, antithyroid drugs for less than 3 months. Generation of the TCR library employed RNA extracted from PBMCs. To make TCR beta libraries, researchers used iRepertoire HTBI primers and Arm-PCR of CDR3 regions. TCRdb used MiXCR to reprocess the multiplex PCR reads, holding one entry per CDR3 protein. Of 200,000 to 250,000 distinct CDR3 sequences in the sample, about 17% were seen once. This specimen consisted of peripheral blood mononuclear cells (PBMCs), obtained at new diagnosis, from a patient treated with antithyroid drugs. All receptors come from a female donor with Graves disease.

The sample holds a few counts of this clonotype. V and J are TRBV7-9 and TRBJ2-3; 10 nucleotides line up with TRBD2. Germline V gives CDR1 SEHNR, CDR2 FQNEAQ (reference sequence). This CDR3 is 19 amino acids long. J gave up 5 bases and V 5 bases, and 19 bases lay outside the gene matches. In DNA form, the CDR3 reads TGTGCCAGCAGCATATGGGGGGCTAGCGGGAGCCTCCGCGGAGATACGCAGTATTTT. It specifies CASSIWGASGSLRGDTQYF.

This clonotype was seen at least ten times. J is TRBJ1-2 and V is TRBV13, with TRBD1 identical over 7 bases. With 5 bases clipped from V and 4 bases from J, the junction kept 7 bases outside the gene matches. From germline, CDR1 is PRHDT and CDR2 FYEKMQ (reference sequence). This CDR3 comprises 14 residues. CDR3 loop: CASSMSRGIYGYTF. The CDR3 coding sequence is TGTGCCAGCAGCATGTCCAGGGGGATCTATGGCTACACCTTC.

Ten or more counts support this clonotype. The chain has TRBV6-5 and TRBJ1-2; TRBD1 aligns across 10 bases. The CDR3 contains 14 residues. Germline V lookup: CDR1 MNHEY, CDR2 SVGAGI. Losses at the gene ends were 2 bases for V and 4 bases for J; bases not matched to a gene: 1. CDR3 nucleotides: TGTGCCAGCAGTTACCGGACAGGGGGCTATGGCTACACCTTC. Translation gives CASSYRTGGYGYTF.

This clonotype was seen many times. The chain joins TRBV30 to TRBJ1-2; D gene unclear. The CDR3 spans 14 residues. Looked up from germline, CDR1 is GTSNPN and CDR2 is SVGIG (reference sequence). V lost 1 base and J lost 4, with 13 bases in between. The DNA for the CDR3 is TGTGCCTGGAGTGGCGAGGCAACCGGCTATGGCTACACCTTC. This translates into CAWSGEATGYGYTF.

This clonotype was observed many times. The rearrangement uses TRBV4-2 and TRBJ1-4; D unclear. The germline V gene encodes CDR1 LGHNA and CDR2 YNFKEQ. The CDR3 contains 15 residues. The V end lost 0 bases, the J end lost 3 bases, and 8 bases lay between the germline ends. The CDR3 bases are TGTGCCAGCAGCCAAGATCGGTCGCCTAATGAAAAACTGTTTTTT. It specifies CASSQDRSPNEKLFF.

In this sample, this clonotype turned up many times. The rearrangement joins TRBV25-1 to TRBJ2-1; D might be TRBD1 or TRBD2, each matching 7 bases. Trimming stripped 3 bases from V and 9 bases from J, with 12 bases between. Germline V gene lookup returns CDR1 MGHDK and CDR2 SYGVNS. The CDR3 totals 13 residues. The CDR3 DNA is TGTGCCAGCAGTGAGGGAGGGGGCGGTGAGCAGTTCTTC. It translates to CASSEGGGGEQFF. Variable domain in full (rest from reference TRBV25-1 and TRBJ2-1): EADIYQTPRYLVIGTGKKITLECSQTMGHDKMYWYQQDPGMELHLIHYSYGVNSTEKGDLSSESTVSRIRTEHFPLTLESARPSHTSQYLCASSEGGGGEQFFGPGTRLTVL.

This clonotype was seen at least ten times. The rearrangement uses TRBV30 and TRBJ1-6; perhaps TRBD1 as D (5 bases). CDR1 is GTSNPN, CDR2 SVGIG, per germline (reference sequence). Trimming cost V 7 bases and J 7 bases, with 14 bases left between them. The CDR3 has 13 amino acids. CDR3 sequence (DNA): TGTGCCTATGGCCGGGACGGGAATTCACCCCTCCACTTT. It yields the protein CAYGRDGNSPLHF.

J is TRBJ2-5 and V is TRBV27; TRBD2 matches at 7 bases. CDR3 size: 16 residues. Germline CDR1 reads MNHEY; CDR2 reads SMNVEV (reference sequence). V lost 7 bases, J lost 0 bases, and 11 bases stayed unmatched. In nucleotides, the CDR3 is TGTGCCAGCATCGGTTTGAGCGGGGACCACCAAGAGACCCAGTACTTC. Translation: CASIGLSGDHQETQYF.

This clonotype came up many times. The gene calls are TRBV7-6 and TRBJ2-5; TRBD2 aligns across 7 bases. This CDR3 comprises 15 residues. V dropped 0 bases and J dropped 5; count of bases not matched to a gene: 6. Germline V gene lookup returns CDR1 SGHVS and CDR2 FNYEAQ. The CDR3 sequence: CASSLAAGRVETQYF. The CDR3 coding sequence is TGTGCCAGCAGCTTAGCGGCTGGGAGGGTGGAGACCCAGTACTTC.

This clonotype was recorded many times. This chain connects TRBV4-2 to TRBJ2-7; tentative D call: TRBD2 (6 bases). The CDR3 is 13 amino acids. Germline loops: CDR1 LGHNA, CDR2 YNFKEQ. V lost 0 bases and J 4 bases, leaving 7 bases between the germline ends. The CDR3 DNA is TGTGCCAGCAGCCAAGAGGCGGGATACGAGCAGTACTTC. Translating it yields CASSQEAGYEQYF.

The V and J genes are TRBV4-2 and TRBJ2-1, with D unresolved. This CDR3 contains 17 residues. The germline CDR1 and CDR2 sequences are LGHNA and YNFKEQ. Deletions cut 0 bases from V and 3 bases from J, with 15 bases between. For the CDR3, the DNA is TGTGCCAGCAGCCAAGATCTCGAGGCAGTTGTCTACAATGAGCAGTTCTTC. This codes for CASSQDLEAVVYNEQFF.

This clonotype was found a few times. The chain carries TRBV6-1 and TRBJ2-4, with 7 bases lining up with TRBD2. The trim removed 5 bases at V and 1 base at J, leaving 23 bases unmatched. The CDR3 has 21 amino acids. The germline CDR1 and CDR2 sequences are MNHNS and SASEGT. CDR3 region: CASSTQTGTGTSGGAKNIQYF. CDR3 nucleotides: TGTGCCAGCAGTACCCAAACCGGGACGGGGACTTCCGGGGGGGCCAAAAACATTCAGTACTTC.

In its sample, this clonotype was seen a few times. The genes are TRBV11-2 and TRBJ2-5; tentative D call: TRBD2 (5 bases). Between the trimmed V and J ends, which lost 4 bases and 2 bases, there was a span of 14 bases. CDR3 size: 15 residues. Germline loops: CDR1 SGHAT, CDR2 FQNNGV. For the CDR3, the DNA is TGTGCCAGCAGCTCACCTGCCCGGGGTCAAGAGACCCAGTACTTC. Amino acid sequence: CASSSPARGQETQYF.